The rows below give T cell receptor beta chains drawn from one sample of a study of T cells in Graves' hyperthyroidism and ophthalmopathy. TCRdb reanalysed the multiplex PCR reads using MiXCR and keeps one entry per CDR3 protein. The table includes around 600,000 distinct CDR3 sequences, around 15% detected once. Material for sequencing was blood. Receptors were obtained from a woman aged 50 to 65 with Graves' ophthalmopathy. CDR3s include the opening cysteine and the closing phenylalanine or tryptophan. A D gene is named only where the DNA matches it firmly. The size field is filled for only some rows; it gives once, few, many or a size class.

-,many,TRBJ2-7,TRBV4-2,TGTGCCAGCAGCCAAGCTGGCTATGGGCTAGGCGGCTACGAGCAGTACTTC,CASSQAGYGLGGYEQYF
TRBD1,few,TRBJ2-7,TRBV4-3,TGCGCCAGCAGCCACGGACAGGCCAACTACGAGCAGTACTTC,CASSHGQANYEQYF
-,once,TRBJ2-5,TRBV7-9,TGTGCCAGCAGCTTAGAAGGGACCCCCCCAGCCCAGTACTTC,CASSLEGTPPAQYF
TRBD1,many,TRBJ1-5,TRBV20-1,TGCAGTGCAAGACAGGGGGCAAATCAGCCCCAGCATTTT,CSARQGANQPQHF
-,-,TRBJ2-5,TRBV7-3,TGTGCCAGCAGCTTAGGATCTGGGTACCAAGAGACCCAGTACTTC,CASSLGSGYQETQYF
-,many,TRBJ2-2,TRBV3-1,TGTGCCAGCAGCCAAGAGCAACGGTACACCGGGGAGCTGTTTTTT,CASSQEQRYTGELFF
-,-,TRBJ2-2,TRBV6-2/TRBV6-3,TGTGCCAGCAGTTGGGGCCCCGCGACTAGTTTGCGGCACGTGGCCGGGGAGCTGTTTTTT,CASSWGPATSLRHVAGELFF
-,-,TRBJ2-4,TRBV9,TGTGCCAGCAGCGACGGTCAGGCTAGCATTCAGTACTTC,CASSDGQASIQYF
TRBD1,many,TRBJ1-2,TRBV28,TGTGCCAGCACCTCACAGGGGATATATGGCTACACCTTC,CASTSQGIYGYTF
TRBD1,many,TRBJ1-1,TRBV30,TGTGCCTGGAGTGCAGGGACAGGGAGAGGCACTGAAGCTTTCTTT,CAWSAGTGRGTEAFF
-,few,TRBJ2-5,TRBV27,TGTGCCAGCAGTTTATTCATGTCAGAGACCCAGTACTTC,CASSLFMSETQYF
-,few,TRBJ1-5,TRBV3-2,TGTGCCAGCAGCCATGACTCGGGTAGCAATCAGCCCCAGCATTTT,CASSHDSGSNQPQHF
-,-,TRBJ2-5,TRBV4-1,TGCGCCAGCAGTCAGGGACCAGGGTTTGGGGAGACCCAGTACTTC,CASSQGPGFGETQYF
-,-,TRBJ1-2,TRBV6-4,TGTGCCACAAAGGGGGTTGAAGGGGGCTATGGCTACACCTTC,CATKGVEGGYGYTF
TRBD1,-,TRBJ1-6,TRBV12-3/TRBV12-4,TGTGCCAGCAGCGGGACAGGGTATAATTCACCCCTCCACTTT,CASSGTGYNSPLHF
TRBD1,-,TRBJ2-7,TRBV27,TGTGCCAGCAGCTTCGACAGGGGCCCACTTTACGAGCAGTACTTC,CASSFDRGPLYEQYF
-,few,TRBJ2-7,TRBV5-6,TGTGCCAGCAGCTTATCGACCGGACAGACATACGAGCAGTACTTC,CASSLSTGQTYEQYF
-,-,TRBJ2-5,TRBV11-3,TGTGCCAGCAGCTCCGCTTCTGGGAGGCTACAAGAGACCCAGTACTTC,CASSSASGRLQETQYF
-,many,TRBJ1-5,TRBV30,TGTGCCTGGAGTGCACAGGAAGGCCAGCCCCAGCATTTT,CAWSAQEGQPQHF
TRBD1,-,TRBJ2-1,TRBV7-3,TGTGCCAGCAGCTCACAGGGGATTGAGCAGTTCTTC,CASSSQGIEQFF
-,many,TRBJ2-7,TRBV18,TGTGCCAGCAGCCCCGGGTACGAGCAGTACTTC,CASSPGYEQYF
TRBD2,many,TRBJ2-5,TRBV6-1,TGTGCCAGCAGCAATACCGGGACTAGCGGGAAAGAGACCCAGTACTTC,CASSNTGTSGKETQYF
-,many,TRBJ1-1,TRBV12-3/TRBV12-4,TGTGCCAGCAGTTTACTTGAGGGAGACAGGTTCACTGAAGCTTTCTTT,CASSLLEGDRFTEAFF
TRBD1,many,TRBJ1-5,TRBV7-9,TGTGCCAGCAGCACGACAGGGAACAATCAGCCCCAGCATTTT,CASSTTGNNQPQHF
TRBD2,-,TRBJ2-7,TRBV27,TGTGCCAGCAGTCCCAGGGGCGGGACTAGCTACGGTGAGCAGTACTTC,CASSPRGGTSYGEQYF
-,many,TRBJ2-7,TRBV28,TGTGCCAGCAGCCGCCCTCCCCGAATGGCGGGATCTTACGAGCAGTACTTC,CASSRPPRMAGSYEQYF
-,few,TRBJ2-2,TRBV11-2,TGTGCCAGCAGCTTTACAGTCTCGAACACCGGGGAGCTGTTTTTT,CASSFTVSNTGELFF
TRBD1,-,TRBJ2-1,TRBV19,TGTGCCAGTAGTATGCAGGGGGCTAGCTCCTACAACGAGCAGTTCTTC,CASSMQGASSYNEQFF
TRBD1,many,TRBJ1-2,TRBV30,TGTGCCTGGTTTAGGGACAGGGGCCGTGGGTACTATGGCTACACCTTC,CAWFRDRGRGYYGYTF
-,many,TRBJ2-7,TRBV28,TGTGCCAGCAGTTTCAGGGAACAGCCGCAAAACTACGAGCAGTACTTC,CASSFREQPQNYEQYF
-,-,TRBJ2-2,TRBV24-1,TGTGCCACCAGTGCCGGGAGTCGGGGTACCGGGGAGCTGTTTTTT,CATSAGSRGTGELFF
-,few,TRBJ2-2,TRBV29-1,TGCAGCGTAAACACGAACACCGGGGAGCTGTTTTTT,CSVNTNTGELFF
-,few,TRBJ2-1,TRBV7-2,TGTGCCAGCAGCCCAGGCGGCCTCGGAGGCTACAATGAGCAGTTCTTC,CASSPGGLGGYNEQFF
TRBD2,-,TRBJ2-1,TRBV9,TGTGCCAGCAGCGAAATCGGACTAGCGGGAGGCTACAATGAGCAGTTCTTC,CASSEIGLAGGYNEQFF
-,many,TRBJ2-3,TRBV7-9,TGTGCCAGCAGCGGTCGGACCGGGACGCAGTATTTT,CASSGRTGTQYF
TRBD2,-,TRBJ2-5,TRBV6-1,TGTGCCAGCTGGGCTAGCGGGTTCCAAGAGACCCAGTACTTC,CASWASGFQETQYF
-,-,TRBJ1-1,TRBV4-3,TGCGCCAGCAGCCAAGTGAGATGGAACACTGAAGCTTTCTTT,CASSQVRWNTEAFF
TRBD2,-,TRBJ2-5,TRBV20-1,TGCAGCCGCGGGGGTACTAGCGGTGCTCAGACCCAGTACTTC,CSRGGTSGAQTQYF
-,-,TRBJ1-1,TRBV7-2,TGTGCCAGCAGCATAACGACAAGGGGCCTGAACACTGAAGCTTTCTTT,CASSITTRGLNTEAFF
TRBD1,many,TRBJ2-3,TRBV24-1,TGTGCCACCAGTGGGACAGGGGGCGGCACAGATACGCAGTATTTT,CATSGTGGGTDTQYF
TRBD2,-,TRBJ2-1,TRBV6-9,TGTGCCAGCAGTTTGAGGGCTAGCGGTAATGAGCAGTTCTTC,CASSLRASGNEQFF
-,many,TRBJ1-1,TRBV6-2/TRBV6-3,TGTGCCAGCAGTCACGGGGGATCTGAAGCTTTCTTT,CASSHGGSEAFF
-,-,TRBJ1-2,TRBV5-6,TGTGCCAGCAGCTTGGCTGTCGGGGGGCGAGGCTATGGCTACACCTTC,CASSLAVGGRGYGYTF
-,many,TRBJ2-7,TRBV7-3,TGTGCCAGCAGCTTAACGGGTAGCATGAGCCACGAGCAGTACTTC,CASSLTGSMSHEQYF
-,few,TRBJ2-3,TRBV19,TGTGCCAGTAGTCCTATCGTAAAAAGCACAGATACGCAGTATTTT,CASSPIVKSTDTQYF
TRBD1,-,TRBJ2-2,TRBV4-2,TGTGCCAGCAGCCTGGGACAGTGGGACGGGGAGCTGTTTTTT,CASSLGQWDGELFF
-,-,TRBJ2-2,TRBV24-1,TGTGCCACCAGTGACGCAACTAGGGTTACCGGGGAGCTGTTTTTT,CATSDATRVTGELFF
TRBD1,many,TRBJ2-7,TRBV10-3,TGTGCCATCAGCGTGGACAGGGTACGAGAGCAGTACTTC,CAISVDRVREQYF
TRBD2,-,TRBJ2-3,TRBV2,TGTGCCAGCAGTGAATCCCTAGCGGCAGATACGCAGTATTTT,CASSESLAADTQYF